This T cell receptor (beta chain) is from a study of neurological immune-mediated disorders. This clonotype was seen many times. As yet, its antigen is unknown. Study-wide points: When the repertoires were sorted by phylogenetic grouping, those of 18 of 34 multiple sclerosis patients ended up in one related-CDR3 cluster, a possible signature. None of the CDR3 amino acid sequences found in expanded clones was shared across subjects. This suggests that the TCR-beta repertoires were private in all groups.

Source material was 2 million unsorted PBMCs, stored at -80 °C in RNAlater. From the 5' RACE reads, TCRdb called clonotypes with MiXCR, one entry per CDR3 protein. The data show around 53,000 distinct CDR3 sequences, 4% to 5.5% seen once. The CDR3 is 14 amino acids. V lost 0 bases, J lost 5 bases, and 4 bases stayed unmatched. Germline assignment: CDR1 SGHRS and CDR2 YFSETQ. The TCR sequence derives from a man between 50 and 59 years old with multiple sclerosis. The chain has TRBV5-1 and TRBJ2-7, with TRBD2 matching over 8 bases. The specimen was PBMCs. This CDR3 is CASSLGSAGDEQYF. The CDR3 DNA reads TGCGCCAGCAGCTTGGGTTCAGCGGGAGACGAGCAGTACTTC.